These 31 T cell receptor beta chains originate from one sample sequenced in a study of cytomegalovirus exposure and HLA in healthy donors. The PCR employed 60 Vbeta primers together with 13 Jbeta primers. Here immunoSEQ multiplex PCR was the method, and the copy in TCRdb shows in-frame clones only, minus some. The sample contains about 130,000 clones, about 76% of which appear only once. Sequencing was carried out using PBMCs. The source of these receptors is a male donor in good health and CMV-seronegative.

The V call is TRBV5-6, the J call TRBJ1-2; 7 bases match TRBD1. Germline V gives CDR1 SGHDT, CDR2 YYEEEE. CDR3 size: 13 residues. J was trimmed by 8 bases and V by 2 bases; bases with no gene match: 6. For the CDR3, the DNA is TGTGCCAGCAGCTTCGACAGGGCTAGGGGCTACACCTTC. It codes for CASSFDRARGYTF.

Remarks on this clone: Other DNA sequences in this specimen translate into the identical CDR3. The V call is TRBV18, the J call TRBJ2-3; D is possibly TRBD2 (5 bases). The CDR3 runs to 15 residues. The germline gives CDR1 KGHSH, CDR2 LQKENI. The V and J ends lost 3 bases and 9 bases respectively, with 19 bases between them. CDR3 coding DNA: TGTGCCAGCTCACCCCGCCTGTCGGGAAGCGAAACGCAGTATTTT. This translates into CASSPRLSGSETQYF.

The V and J genes are TRBV15 and TRBJ1-3, with D uncertain. Germline CDR1 LNHNV, CDR2 YYDKDF (reference sequence). CDR3 length: 17 residues. The V and J ends lost 3 bases and 1 base respectively, with 16 bases between them. The CDR3 region has the DNA TGTGCCACCAGCAGGGGCCCAGAGCGGAAGTCTGGAAACACCATATATTTT. It yields the protein CATSRGPERKSGNTIYF.

The chain employs TRBV7-9 and TRBJ2-3; no reliable D call. Germline V CDR1 and CDR2: SEHNR, FQNEAQ (reference sequence). The CDR3 is made up of 16 amino acids. V lost 5 bases, J lost 1 base, and 16 bases lay in between. In nucleotides, the CDR3 is TGTGCCAGCAGCCCCCCCGGTGGGCGACGCACAGATACGCAGTATTTT. Amino acids: CASSPPGGRRTDTQYF.

This chain links TRBV27 with TRBJ2-7, with 7 bases matching TRBD1. The CDR3 has 14 residues. Losses at the gene ends were 6 bases for V and 1 base for J; bases not matched to a gene: 6. Germline CDR1 MNHEY, CDR2 SMNVEV (reference sequence). The CDR3 coding sequence is TGTGCCAGCAGCTCCCGACAGGGTTCCTACGAGCAGTACTTC. Translating it yields CASSSRQGSYEQYF.

This clone counts as medium-sized. This chain joins TRBV27 and TRBJ2-1; 14 nucleotides align to TRBD2. Germline V gene data show CDR1 as MNHEY and CDR2 as SMNVEV (reference sequence). The length of the CDR3 is 15 residues. The junction had 12 bases not matched to a gene; V was cut back by 5 bases and J by 15 bases. The CDR3: CASSLRLAGGLSPFF. The CDR3 nucleotides are TGTGCCAGCAGTCTCCGACTAGCGGGAGGGCTTTCGCCGTTCTTC.

The J gene is TRBJ2-7, the V gene TRBV5-1; a possible D gene is TRBD2 (7 bases). This CDR3 spans 14 amino acids. Trimming removed 6 bases from V and 2 bases from J, with 15 bases in between. CDR1 SGHRS and CDR2 YFSETQ come from the germline V gene. The CDR3 reads CASNQGGATYEQYF. Here the CDR3 DNA reads TGCGCCAGCAACCAAGGGGGGGCTACCTACGAGCAGTACTTC.

V gene TRBV10-1 combines with J gene TRBJ1-1; no clear D gene. Trimming cost V 4 bases and J 4 bases, with 7 bases left between them. This CDR3 is 12 amino acids long. CDR1 and CDR2 (germline): WNHNN, SYGVQD (reference sequence). In DNA, the CDR3 is TGCGCCAGCAGTGGAGACACCACTGAAGCTTTCTTT. It is translated as CASSGDTTEAFF.

This clone was seen a handful of times. The genes are TRBV5-1 and TRBJ2-7, with D perhaps matching TRBD2 (6 bases). V lost 5 bases and J lost 3, with 15 bases in between. The germline V gene encodes CDR1 SGHRS and CDR2 YFSETQ. This CDR3 is built from 14 residues. The CDR3 sequence: CASSERGGGYEQYF. CDR3 sequence (DNA): TGCGCCAGCAGTGAACGGGGAGGAGGCTACGAGCAGTACTTC.

The V gene is TRBV2, the J gene TRBJ1-6, with TRBD1 matching 8 bases. Unmatched junction bases numbered 3, after V lost 6 bases and J lost 8 bases. The CDR3 has 13 amino acids. Germline CDR1 SNHLY, CDR2 FYNNEI. The CDR3 DNA reads as TGTGCCAGCAGGGACAGGGTGGATTCACCCCTCCACTTT. The encoded protein is CASRDRVDSPLHF.

The chain has TRBV12-5 and TRBJ2-1, with TRBD2 matching over 7 bases. Germline CDR1 LGHNT, CDR2 FRNRAP. CDR3 size: 15 residues. The V segment lost 9 bases and the J segment 4 bases; nucleotides outside the gene matches: 12. The CDR3 DNA sequence: TGTGCTAGGGGAGGGGCGTCGTCGCGATACAATGAGCAGTTCTTC. Its protein product is CARGGASSRYNEQFF. Looking up the rest from reference TRBV12-5 and TRBJ2-1 gives the full variable domain: DARVTQTPRHKVTEMGQEVTMRCQPILGHNTVFWYRQTMMQGLELLAYFRNRAPLDDSGMPKDRFSAEMPDATLATLKIQPSEPRDSAVYFCARGGASSRYNEQFFGPGTRLTVL.

In DNA, the CDR3 is TGTGCCAGTAGAAGGGGACAGGGTAACACCGGGGAGCTGTTTTTT. It specifies CASRRGQGNTGELFF. The chain is built from TRBV19 and TRBJ2-2; 9 nucleotides line up with TRBD1. The CDR3 extends over 15 amino acids. Germline loops: CDR1 LNHDA, CDR2 SQIVND (reference sequence). After removal of 6 bases from V and 2 bases from J, the junction contained 4 bases not matched to a gene.

This clone has only one observation. The chain links TRBV25-1 to TRBJ2-7; possible D gene TRBD2, 6 bases. Looked up from germline, CDR1 is MGHDK and CDR2 is SYGVNS. This CDR3 comprises 15 residues. V was trimmed by 8 bases and J by 1 base, leaving 18 bases between them. CDR3 in amino acids: CASPFQRGASYEQYF. The CDR3 DNA reads TGTGCCAGCCCTTTCCAGCGCGGGGCTTCCTACGAGCAGTACTTC.

The chain couples TRBV10-3 to TRBJ1-2, with TRBD1 matching 9 bases. V lost 6 bases and J lost 0; bases outside the gene matches: 14. CDR3 size: 18 residues. CDR1 ENHRY and CDR2 SYGVKD come from the germline V gene. This CDR3 reads CAIRRAGTGNAPNYGYTF. DNA for the CDR3: TGTGCCATCAGGAGAGCCGGGACAGGGAATGCCCCTAACTATGGCTACACCTTC.

In nucleotides, the CDR3 is TGTGCCAGCAGTGCGGACAGGGGTCCCACTGAAGCTTTCTTT. It codes for CASSADRGPTEAFF. The rearrangement uses TRBV6-5 and TRBJ1-1, with 9 bases fitting TRBD1. CDR1 and CDR2 (germline): MNHEY, SVGAGI. This CDR3 is built from 14 residues. Unmatched junction bases numbered 5, after V lost 5 bases and J lost 4 bases.

This rearrangement joins TRBV19 to TRBJ2-4, with D tentatively TRBD1 (5 bases). CDR3 length equals 16 residues. The V end was cut by 3 bases, the J end by 2 bases, with 14 bases between. The germline V gene has CDR1 LNHDA and CDR2 SQIVND (reference sequence). This CDR3 reads CASSISQGITKNIQYF. CDR3 sequence (DNA): TGTGCCAGTAGTATTAGCCAGGGAATTACCAAAAACATTCAGTACTTC.

This chain uses TRBV4-2 with TRBJ2-1; 9 nucleotides align to TRBD1. Germline V lookup: CDR1 LGHNA, CDR2 YNFKEQ. The length of the CDR3 is 14 residues. V was clipped by 1 base and J by 9 bases; unmatched bases: 4. The CDR3 DNA follows: TGTGCCAGCAGCCAAGTAACAGGGGGCGGTGAGCAGTTCTTC. Encoded protein: CASSQVTGGGEQFF.

Note on this clone: A read error may account for a junction end that differs from germline. The CDR3, as DNA: TGTTCCAGCAGCTTAGGTGGCGGGAACACCGGGGAGCTGTTTTTT. Protein sequence: CSSSLGGGNTGELFF. This chain joins TRBV7-9 and TRBJ2-2; no firm D call. CDR1 and CDR2 (germline): SEHNR, FQNEAQ (reference sequence). The CDR3 has 15 amino acids.

This rearrangement joins TRBV7-9 to TRBJ1-6, with TRBD1 matching 10 bases. This CDR3 has 17 amino acids. Germline CDR1 and CDR2: SEHNR and FQNEAQ (reference sequence). V was pared by 1 base and J by 7 bases, with 7 bases of the junction left unmatched. CDR3 in DNA: TGTGCCAGCAGCTTAGGCGACAGGGGGCTAAGGAATTCACCCCTCCACTTT. This encodes CASSLGDRGLRNSPLHF.

As DNA, the CDR3 is TGTGCCAGCAAAAGTCGGGGGGACGCCGGGGAGCTGTTTTTT. Amino acids: CASKSRGDAGELFF. The gene calls are TRBV6-5 and TRBJ2-2; the match to TRBD2 covers 7 bases. The CDR3 length is 14 residues. The J segment lost 6 bases and the V segment lost 7 bases, leaving 8 bases of the junction unmatched. Germline loops: CDR1 MNHEY, CDR2 SVGAGI.

The chain employs TRBV27 and TRBJ1-1, with 7 bases fitting TRBD1. The V gene end was trimmed by 6 bases and the J gene end by 0 bases; junction bases not matched to a gene: 4. Germline V gene lookup returns CDR1 MNHEY and CDR2 SMNVEV (reference sequence). The CDR3 has 14 residues. DNA for the CDR3: TGTGCCAGCAGACTGGACAGGTTGAACACTGAAGCTTTCTTT. Translated: CASRLDRLNTEAFF.

The rearrangement joins TRBV19 to TRBJ2-5; TRBD1 matches at 8 bases. Trimming at V came to 7 bases and at J to 2 bases, leaving 0 bases not matched to a gene. Germline CDR1 reads LNHDA; CDR2 reads SQIVND (reference sequence). The CDR3 contains 12 residues. The CDR3 nucleotides read TGTGCCAGTAACAGGGGGCAAGAGACCCAGTACTTC. Translating it yields CASNRGQETQYF.

This sequence joins TRBV19 and TRBJ1-5; D may be TRBD1 (6 bases). This CDR3 contains 15 residues. In germline, CDR1 is LNHDA, CDR2 SQIVND (reference sequence). V was shortened by 6 bases and J by 5 bases, with 17 bases between the two germline ends. This CDR3 is CASRQGIFGDQPQHF. CDR3 DNA sequence: TGTGCCAGTAGACAGGGAATTTTTGGAGATCAGCCCCAGCATTTT.

The genes are TRBV18 and TRBJ1-2; no definite D call. The CDR3 extends over 16 amino acids. V was pared by 3 bases and J by 3 bases, with 17 bases between. The germline V gene has CDR1 KGHSH and CDR2 LQKENI. The CDR3, as DNA: TGTGCCAGCTCACCCGGAGGCAGGTCGTCCGACTATGGCTACACCTTC. It codes for CASSPGGRSSDYGYTF.

This chain joins TRBV6-5 and TRBJ1-3; 10 bases match TRBD1. With 5 bases clipped from V and 4 bases from J, the junction kept 2 bases outside the gene matches. Germline V CDR1 and CDR2: MNHEY, SVGAGI. The CDR3 loop spans 14 amino acids. The CDR3 nucleotides read TGTGCCAGCAGTCGGACAGGGGGGGGAAACACCATATATTTT. It is translated as CASSRTGGGNTIYF.

In this sample, this clone turned up a few times. V is TRBV10-2 and J is TRBJ2-7, with D tentatively TRBD2 (6 bases). The CDR3 covers 13 residues. V was pared by 3 bases and J by 1 base, with 7 bases between. Germline loops: CDR1 WSHSY, CDR2 SAAADI. CDR3 coding DNA: TGCGCCAGCAGTGAAGGACTATCCTACGAGCAGTACTTC. It is translated as CASSEGLSYEQYF.

As to this clone: At one end the junction does not follow the germline gene, possibly because of a read error. The chain links TRBV7-7 to TRBJ2-2; D unresolved. Germline V gene sequence: CDR1 SSHAT, CDR2 FNYEAQ (reference sequence). The CDR3 spans 16 residues. The CDR3 DNA is TGTGCTAGCAGCTTAGCCCCCCCAATGAACACCGGGGAGCTGTTTTTT. Translation: CASSLAPPMNTGELFF.

The chain joins TRBV4-3 to TRBJ2-6, with 7 nucleotides matching TRBD1. The CDR3 extends over 16 amino acids. Trimming cost V 0 bases and J 4 bases; bases outside gene matches: 3. Germline loops: CDR1 LGHNA, CDR2 YSLEER. The CDR3 loop is CASSQDRGSGANVLTF. The CDR3 region has the DNA TGCGCCAGCAGCCAAGACAGGGGGTCGGGGGCCAACGTCCTGACTTTC.

V usage is TRBV4-2 and J usage is TRBJ1-1, with D possibly being TRBD1 (5 bases). This CDR3 contains 16 residues. V gave up 1 base and J gave up 4 bases, with 16 bases separating them. The germline CDR1 and CDR2 sequences are LGHNA and YNFKEQ. The CDR3 loop reads CASSQGDSAMATEAFF. In DNA form, the CDR3 reads TGTGCCAGCAGCCAAGGTGACAGCGCGATGGCCACTGAAGCTTTCTTT.

This clone was recorded only once. The V call is TRBV18, the J call TRBJ1-1, with D unresolved. The CDR3 consists of 14 residues. V lost 4 bases and J lost 3, with 12 bases in between. In germline, CDR1 is KGHSH, CDR2 LQKENI. The CDR3 sequence: CASSHGMVDTEAFF. Here the CDR3 DNA reads TGTGCCAGCTCACACGGGATGGTGGACACTGAAGCTTTCTTT.

The V and J genes are TRBV5-1 and TRBJ2-1; perhaps TRBD1 as D (5 bases). Germline V gives CDR1 SGHRS, CDR2 YFSETQ. The V end lost 4 bases, the J end lost 3 bases, and 11 bases lay between the germline ends. The CDR3 is 14 amino acids. The chain's CDR3 is CASSTTGVYNEQFF. The CDR3 DNA is TGCGCCAGCAGCACCACAGGTGTCTACAATGAGCAGTTCTTC.